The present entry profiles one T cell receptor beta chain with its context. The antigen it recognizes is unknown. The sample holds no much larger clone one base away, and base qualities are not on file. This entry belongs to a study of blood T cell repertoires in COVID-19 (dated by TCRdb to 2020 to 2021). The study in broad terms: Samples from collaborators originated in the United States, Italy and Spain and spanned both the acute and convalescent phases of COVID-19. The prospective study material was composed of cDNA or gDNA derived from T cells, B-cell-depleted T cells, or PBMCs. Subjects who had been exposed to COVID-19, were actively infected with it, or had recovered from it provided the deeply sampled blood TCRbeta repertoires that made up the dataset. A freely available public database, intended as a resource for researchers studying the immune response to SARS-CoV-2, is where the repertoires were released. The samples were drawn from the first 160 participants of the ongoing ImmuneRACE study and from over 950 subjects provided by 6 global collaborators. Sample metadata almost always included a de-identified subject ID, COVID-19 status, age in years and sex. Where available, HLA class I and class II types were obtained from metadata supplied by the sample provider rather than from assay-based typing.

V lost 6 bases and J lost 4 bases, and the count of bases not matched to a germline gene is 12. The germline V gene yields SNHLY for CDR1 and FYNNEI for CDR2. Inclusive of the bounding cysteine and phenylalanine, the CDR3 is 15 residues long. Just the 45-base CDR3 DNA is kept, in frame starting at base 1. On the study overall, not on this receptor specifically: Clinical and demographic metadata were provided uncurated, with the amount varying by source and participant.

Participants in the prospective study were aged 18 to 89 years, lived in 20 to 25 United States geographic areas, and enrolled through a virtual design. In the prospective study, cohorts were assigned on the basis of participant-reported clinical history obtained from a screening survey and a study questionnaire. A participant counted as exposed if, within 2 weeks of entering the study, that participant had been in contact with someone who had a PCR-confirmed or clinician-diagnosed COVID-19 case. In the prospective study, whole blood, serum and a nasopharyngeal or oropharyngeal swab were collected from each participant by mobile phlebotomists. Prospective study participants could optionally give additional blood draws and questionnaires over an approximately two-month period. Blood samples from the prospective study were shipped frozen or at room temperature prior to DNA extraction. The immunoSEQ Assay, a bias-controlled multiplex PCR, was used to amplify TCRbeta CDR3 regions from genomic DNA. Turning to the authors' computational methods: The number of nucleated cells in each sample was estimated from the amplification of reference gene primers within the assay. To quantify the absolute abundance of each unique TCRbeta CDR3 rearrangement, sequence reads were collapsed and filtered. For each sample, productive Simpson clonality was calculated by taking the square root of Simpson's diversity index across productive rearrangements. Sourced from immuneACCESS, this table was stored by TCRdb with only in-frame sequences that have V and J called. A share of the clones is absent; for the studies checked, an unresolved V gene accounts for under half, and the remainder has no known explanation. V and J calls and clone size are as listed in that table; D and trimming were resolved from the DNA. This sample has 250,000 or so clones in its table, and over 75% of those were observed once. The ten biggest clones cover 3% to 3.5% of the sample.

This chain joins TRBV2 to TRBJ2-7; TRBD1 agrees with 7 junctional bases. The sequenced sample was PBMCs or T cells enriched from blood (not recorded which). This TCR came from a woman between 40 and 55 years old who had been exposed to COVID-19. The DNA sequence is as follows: TGTGCCAGCAGGCTCCGGGACAGCGTGCTGTACGAGCAGTACTTC. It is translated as CASRLRDSVLYEQYF.